The clone carrying this TCR beta chain was counted at least ten times. Antigen: not known. Researchers made TCR beta libraries by using iRepertoire HTBI primers and running Arm-PCR on CDR3 regions. TCRdb itself ran the multiplex PCR reads through MiXCR, one entry per CDR3 protein. In the table there are 400,000 to 550,000 distinct CDR3 sequences, about 16% of which are singletons. The V gene lost 7 bases and the J gene lost 6 bases, with 17 bases spanning the gap. The CDR3 is 14 amino acids. Germline V gene data show CDR1 as SNHLY and CDR2 as FYNNEI. The data originate from a study of regulatory T cells in long-lasting Graves disease. The time point is: newly diagnosed GD, antithyroid drugs for less than 3 months. RNA from PBMCs was the source of the TCR library. Findings and limits, study-wide: It was in persistent disease that TRBV28, TRBJ1-2 and TRBJ2-5 were favored.

Another study also made use of these data, one on T cells in Graves' hyperthyroidism and ophthalmopathy. As that study records: Calling Graves' hyperthyroidism stable meant ophthalmopathy did not progress within 18 months. The study excluded patients with uncontrolled infection, other autoimmune disease, pregnancy or lactation. The diagnoses drew upon clinical symptoms, serum thyroxine and TRAb, thyroid ultrasound and orbital computed tomography.

This sequence joins TRBV2 and TRBJ2-3; the D is unclear. This clonotype originated in a woman in her late teens or twenties with Graves disease. The source was peripheral blood mononuclear cells (PBMCs), collected at new diagnosis, from a patient treated with antithyroid drugs. Here the CDR3 DNA reads TGTGCCAGCACCGAAGGGTTAGGATCGGATACGCAGTATTTT. This codes for CASTEGLGSDTQYF.